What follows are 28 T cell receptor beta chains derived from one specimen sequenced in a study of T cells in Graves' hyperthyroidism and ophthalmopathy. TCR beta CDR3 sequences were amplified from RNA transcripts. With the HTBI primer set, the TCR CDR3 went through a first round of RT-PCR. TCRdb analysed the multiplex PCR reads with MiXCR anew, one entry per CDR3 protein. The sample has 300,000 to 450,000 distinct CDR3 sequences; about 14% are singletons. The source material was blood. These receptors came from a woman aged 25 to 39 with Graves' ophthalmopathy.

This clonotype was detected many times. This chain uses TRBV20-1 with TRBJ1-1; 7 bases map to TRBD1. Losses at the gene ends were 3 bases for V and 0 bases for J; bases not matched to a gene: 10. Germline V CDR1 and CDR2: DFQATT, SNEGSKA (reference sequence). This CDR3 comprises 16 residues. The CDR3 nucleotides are TGCAGTGCTAGGTCTGGGACAGCTCGAATGAACACTGAAGCTTTCTTT. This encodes CSARSGTARMNTEAFF.

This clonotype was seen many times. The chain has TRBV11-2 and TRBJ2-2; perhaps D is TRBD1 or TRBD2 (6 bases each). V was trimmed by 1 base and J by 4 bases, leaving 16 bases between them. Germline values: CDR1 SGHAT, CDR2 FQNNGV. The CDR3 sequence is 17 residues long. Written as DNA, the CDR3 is TGTGCCAGCAGCTTAGTGCTGGGGGCGGGGATCACCGGGGAGCTGTTTTTT. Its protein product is CASSLVLGAGITGELFF.

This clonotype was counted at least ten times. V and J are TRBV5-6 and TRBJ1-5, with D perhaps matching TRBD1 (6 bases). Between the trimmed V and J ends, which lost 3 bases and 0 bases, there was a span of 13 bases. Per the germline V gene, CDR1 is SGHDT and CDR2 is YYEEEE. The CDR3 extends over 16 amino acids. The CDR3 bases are TGTGCCAGCAGCTCGGACCGGACAGTTAGCAATCAGCCCCAGCATTTT. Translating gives CASSSDRTVSNQPQHF.

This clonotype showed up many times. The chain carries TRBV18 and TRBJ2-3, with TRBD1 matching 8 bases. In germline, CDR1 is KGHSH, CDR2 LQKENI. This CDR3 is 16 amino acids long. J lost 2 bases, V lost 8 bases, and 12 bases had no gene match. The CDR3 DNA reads TGTGCCAGCCGCCCGAAAGGGACAGGTGCCACAGATACGCAGTATTTT. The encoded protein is CASRPKGTGATDTQYF.

The CDR3 DNA follows: TGCAGTGCACAAAGCGGGGAGAGCTCCTACAATGAGCAGTTCTTC. This encodes CSAQSGESSYNEQFF. The V and J genes are TRBV20-1 and TRBJ2-1; 7 positions match TRBD2. V dropped 6 bases and J dropped 0; count of bases not matched to a gene: 8. Looked up from germline, CDR1 is DFQATT and CDR2 is SNEGSKA (reference sequence). The CDR3 runs to 15 residues.

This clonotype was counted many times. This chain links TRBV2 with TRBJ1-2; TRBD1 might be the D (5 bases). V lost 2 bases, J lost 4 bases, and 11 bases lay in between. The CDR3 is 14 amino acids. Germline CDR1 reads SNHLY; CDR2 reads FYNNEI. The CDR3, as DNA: TGTGCCAGCAGTGAATGGGGGAGGGGCTATGGCTACACCTTC. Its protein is CASSEWGRGYGYTF.

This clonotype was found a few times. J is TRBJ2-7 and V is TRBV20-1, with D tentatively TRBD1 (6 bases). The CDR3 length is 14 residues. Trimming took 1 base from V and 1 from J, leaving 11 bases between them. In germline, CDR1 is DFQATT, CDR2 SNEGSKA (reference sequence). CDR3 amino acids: CSARAGDGSYEQYF. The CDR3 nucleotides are TGCAGTGCTAGAGCAGGGGATGGATCCTACGAGCAGTACTTC.

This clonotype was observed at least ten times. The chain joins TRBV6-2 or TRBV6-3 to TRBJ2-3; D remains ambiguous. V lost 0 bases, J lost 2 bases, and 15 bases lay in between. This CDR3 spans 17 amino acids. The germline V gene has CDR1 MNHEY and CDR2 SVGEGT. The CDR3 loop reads CASSYSFDPSSTDTQYF. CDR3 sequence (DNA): TGTGCCAGCAGTTACTCGTTCGACCCGAGCTCCACAGATACGCAGTATTTT.

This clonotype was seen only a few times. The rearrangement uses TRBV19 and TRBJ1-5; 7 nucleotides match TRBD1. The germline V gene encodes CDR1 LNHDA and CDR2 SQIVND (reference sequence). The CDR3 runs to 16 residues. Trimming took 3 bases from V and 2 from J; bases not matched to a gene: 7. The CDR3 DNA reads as TGTGCCAGTAGTATCTGGAGGGGGCCAGGCAATCAGCCCCAGCATTTT. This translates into CASSIWRGPGNQPQHF.

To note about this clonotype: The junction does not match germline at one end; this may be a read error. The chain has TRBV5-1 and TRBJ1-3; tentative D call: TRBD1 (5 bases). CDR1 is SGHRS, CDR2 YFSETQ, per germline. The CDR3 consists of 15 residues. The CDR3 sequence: CASSVTGRAGNTIYF. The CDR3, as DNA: TGTGCCAGCAGCGTTACCGGCAGGGCTGGAAACACCATATATTTT. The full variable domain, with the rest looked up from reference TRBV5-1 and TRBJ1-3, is KAGVTQTPRYLIKTRGQQVTLSCSPISGHRSVSWYQQTPGQGLQFLFEYFSETQRNKGNFPGRFSGRQFSNSRSEMNVSTLELGDSALYLCASSVTGRAGNTIYFGEGSWLTVV.

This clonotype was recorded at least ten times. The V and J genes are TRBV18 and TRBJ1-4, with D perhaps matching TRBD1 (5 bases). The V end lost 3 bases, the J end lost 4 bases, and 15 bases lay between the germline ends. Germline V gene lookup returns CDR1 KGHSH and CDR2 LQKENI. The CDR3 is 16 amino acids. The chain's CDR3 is CASSPGRIVSNEKLFF. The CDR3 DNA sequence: TGTGCCAGCTCACCGGGACGGATCGTTAGTAATGAAAAACTGTTTTTT.

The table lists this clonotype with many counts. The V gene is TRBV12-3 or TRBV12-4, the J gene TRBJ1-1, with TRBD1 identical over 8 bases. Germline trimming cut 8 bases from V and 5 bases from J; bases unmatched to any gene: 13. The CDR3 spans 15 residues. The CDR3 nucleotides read TGTGCCAGCCTTCTTAGAACAGGGGGGGCTACTGAAGCTTTCTTT. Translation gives CASLLRTGGATEAFF.

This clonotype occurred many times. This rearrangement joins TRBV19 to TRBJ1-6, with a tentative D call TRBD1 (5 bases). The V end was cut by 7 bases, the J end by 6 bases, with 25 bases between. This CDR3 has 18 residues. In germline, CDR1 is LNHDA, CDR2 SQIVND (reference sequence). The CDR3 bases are TGTGCCAGTACTTTAACAGGAAGAGGGGTAGGAAGTAATTCACCCCTCCACTTT. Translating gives CASTLTGRGVGSNSPLHF. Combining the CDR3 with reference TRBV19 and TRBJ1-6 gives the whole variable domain DGGITQSPKYLFRKEGQNVTLSCEQNLNHDAMYWYRQDPGQGLRLIYYSQIVNDFQKGDIAEGYSVSREKKESFPLTVTSAQKNPTAFYLCASTLTGRGVGSNSPLHFGNGTRLTVT.

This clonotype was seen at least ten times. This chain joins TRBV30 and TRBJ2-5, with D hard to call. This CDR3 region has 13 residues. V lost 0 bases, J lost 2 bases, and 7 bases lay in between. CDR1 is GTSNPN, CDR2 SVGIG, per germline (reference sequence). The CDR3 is CAWSVSVQETQYF. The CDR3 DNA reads TGTGCCTGGAGTGTAAGCGTACAAGAGACCCAGTACTTC.

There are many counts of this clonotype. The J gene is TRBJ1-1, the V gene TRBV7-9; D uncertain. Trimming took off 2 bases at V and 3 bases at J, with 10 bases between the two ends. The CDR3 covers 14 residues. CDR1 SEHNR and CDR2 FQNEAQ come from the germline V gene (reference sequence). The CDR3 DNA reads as TGTGCCAGCAGCTTACTAGGTGGGGACACTGAAGCTTTCTTT. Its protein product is CASSLLGGDTEAFF.

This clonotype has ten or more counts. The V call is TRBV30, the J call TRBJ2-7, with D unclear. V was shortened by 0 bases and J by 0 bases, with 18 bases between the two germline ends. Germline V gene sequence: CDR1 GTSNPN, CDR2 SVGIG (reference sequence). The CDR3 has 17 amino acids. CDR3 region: CAWSVPLTDGISYEQYF. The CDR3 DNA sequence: TGTGCCTGGAGTGTCCCCCTTACGGACGGAATCTCCTACGAGCAGTACTTC. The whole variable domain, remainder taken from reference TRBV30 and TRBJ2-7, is SQTIHQWPATLVQPVGSPLSLECTVEGTSNPNLYWYRQAAGRGLQLLFYSVGIGQISSEVPQNLSASRPQDRQFILSSKKLLLSDSGFYLCAWSVPLTDGISYEQYFGPGTRLTVT.

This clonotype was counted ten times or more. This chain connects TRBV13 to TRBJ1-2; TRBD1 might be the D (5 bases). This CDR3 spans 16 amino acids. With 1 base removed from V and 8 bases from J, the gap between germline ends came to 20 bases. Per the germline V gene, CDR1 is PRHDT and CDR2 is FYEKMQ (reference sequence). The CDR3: CASSLAFSGDSRGYTF. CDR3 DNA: TGTGCCAGCAGCTTAGCGTTCAGTGGGGACTCTCGGGGCTACACCTTC.

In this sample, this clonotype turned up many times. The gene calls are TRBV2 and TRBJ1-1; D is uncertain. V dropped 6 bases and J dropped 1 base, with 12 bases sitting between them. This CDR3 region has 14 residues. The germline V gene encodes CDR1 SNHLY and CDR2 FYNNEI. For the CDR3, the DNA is TGTGCCAGCAGCCGAAAGGCGGGGAACACTGAAGCTTTCTTT. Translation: CASSRKAGNTEAFF.

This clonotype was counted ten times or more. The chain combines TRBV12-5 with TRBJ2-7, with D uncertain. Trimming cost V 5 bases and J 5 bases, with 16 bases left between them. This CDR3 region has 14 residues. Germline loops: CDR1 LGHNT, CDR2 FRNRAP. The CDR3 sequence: CASGEPQWAHEQYF. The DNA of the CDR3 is TGTGCTAGTGGTGAGCCCCAGTGGGCCCACGAGCAGTACTTC.

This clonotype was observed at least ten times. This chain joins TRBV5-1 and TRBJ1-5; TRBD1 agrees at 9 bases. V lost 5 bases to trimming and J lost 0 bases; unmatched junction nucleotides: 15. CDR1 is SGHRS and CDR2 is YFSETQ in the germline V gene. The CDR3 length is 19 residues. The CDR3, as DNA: TGCGCCAGCAGAACTCCGGGACAGGGAAGCGCGAATAGCAATCAGCCCCAGCATTTT. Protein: CASRTPGQGSANSNQPQHF.

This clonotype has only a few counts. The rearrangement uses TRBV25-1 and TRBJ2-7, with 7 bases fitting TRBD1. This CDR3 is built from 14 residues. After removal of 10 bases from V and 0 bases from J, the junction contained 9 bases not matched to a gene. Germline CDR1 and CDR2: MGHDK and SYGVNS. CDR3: CATEGTVVSYEQYF. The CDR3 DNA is TGTGCCACCGAGGGGACAGTGGTCTCCTACGAGCAGTACTTC.

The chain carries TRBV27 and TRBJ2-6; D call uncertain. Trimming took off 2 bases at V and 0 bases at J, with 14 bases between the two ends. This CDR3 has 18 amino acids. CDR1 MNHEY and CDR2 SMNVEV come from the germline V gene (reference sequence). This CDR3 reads CASSLVVSWSSGANVLTF. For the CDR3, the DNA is TGTGCCAGCAGTTTAGTGGTGAGTTGGAGCTCTGGGGCCAACGTCCTGACTTTC.

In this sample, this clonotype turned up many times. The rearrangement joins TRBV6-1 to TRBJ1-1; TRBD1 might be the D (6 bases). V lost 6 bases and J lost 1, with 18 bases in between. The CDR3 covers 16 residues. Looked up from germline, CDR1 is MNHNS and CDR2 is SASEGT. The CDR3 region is CASREHEGGRNTEAFF. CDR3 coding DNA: TGTGCCAGCAGGGAGCACGAGGGGGGGCGGAACACTGAAGCTTTCTTT.

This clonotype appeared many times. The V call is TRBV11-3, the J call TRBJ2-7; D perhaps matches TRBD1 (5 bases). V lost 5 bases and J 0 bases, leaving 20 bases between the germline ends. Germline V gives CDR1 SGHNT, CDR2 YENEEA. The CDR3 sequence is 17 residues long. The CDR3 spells CASSPVRSQDISYEQYF. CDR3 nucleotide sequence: TGTGCCAGCAGCCCAGTCAGGTCCCAGGACATCTCCTACGAGCAGTACTTC.

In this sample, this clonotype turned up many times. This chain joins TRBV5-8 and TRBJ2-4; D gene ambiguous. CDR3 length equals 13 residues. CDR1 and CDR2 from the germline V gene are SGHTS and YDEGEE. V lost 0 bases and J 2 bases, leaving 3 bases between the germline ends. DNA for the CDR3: TGTGCCAGCAGCTTGGACACCAAAAACATTCAGTACTTC. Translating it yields CASSLDTKNIQYF.

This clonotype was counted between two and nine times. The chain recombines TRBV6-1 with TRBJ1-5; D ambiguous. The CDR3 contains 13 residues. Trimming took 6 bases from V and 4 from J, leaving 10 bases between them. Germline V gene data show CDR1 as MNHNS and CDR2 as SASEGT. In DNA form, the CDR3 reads TGTGCCAGCAGCGTGGACCTTAATCAGCCCCAGCATTTT. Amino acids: CASSVDLNQPQHF.

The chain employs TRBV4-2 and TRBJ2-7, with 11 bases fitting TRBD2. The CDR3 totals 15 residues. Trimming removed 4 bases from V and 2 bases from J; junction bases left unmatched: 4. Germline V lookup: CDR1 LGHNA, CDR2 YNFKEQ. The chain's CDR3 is CASSRFSGGAYEQYF. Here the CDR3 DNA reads TGTGCCAGCAGCCGTTTTAGCGGGGGGGCCTACGAGCAGTACTTC.

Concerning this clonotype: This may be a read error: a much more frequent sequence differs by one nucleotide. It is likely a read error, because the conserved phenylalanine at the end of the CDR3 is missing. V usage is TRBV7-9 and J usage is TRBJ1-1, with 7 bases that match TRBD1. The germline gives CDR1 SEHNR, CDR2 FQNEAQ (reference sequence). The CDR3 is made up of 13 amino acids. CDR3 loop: CANSPGGNTEAFY. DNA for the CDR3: TGTGCCAACAGCCCAGGGGGGAACACTGAAGCTTTCTAT.